A selection of T cell receptor beta chains follows, all from one sample in a study of blood T cell repertoires in COVID-19. Method: immunoSEQ multiplex PCR; TCRdb's copy keeps in-frame clones and lacks some. The sample holds hundreds of thousands of clones, roughly 80% seen once. What was sequenced was peripheral blood. The receptors were sampled from a woman in her 40s with active or convalescent COVID-19. CDR3s include the opening cysteine and the closing phenylalanine or tryptophan. The D gene is left open where the match is weak. For some rows the clone size is stated as once, few or many, or as a class when expanded; others skip it.

DNA | CDR3 | size | V | D | J
TGTGCCAGCAGTTACCAGGACAGGGAGAATTCACCCCTCCACTTT | CASSYQDRENSPLHF | NA | TRBV6-6 | TRBD1 | TRBJ1-6
TGTGCCAGCAGCCCGGACAGGGTTTCGTATGGCTACACCTTC | CASSPDRVSYGYTF | NA | TRBV5-6 | TRBD1 | TRBJ1-2
TGTGCCACCCGAGCGGGGGGCACTGAAGCTTTCTTT | CATRAGGTEAFF | NA | TRBV6-6 | NA | TRBJ1-1
TGTGCCAGCAGCCCCACCAACAGGGGGTCCACTGAAGCTTTCTTT | CASSPTNRGSTEAFF | NA | TRBV5-5 | TRBD1 | TRBJ1-1
TGTGCCAGCAGTGAAAGGCTGGGACTAGCAAAGAATGAGCAGTTCTTC | CASSERLGLAKNEQFF | NA | TRBV2 | TRBD2 | TRBJ2-1
TGTGCCAGCAGCGTAGTTCCTAGCGGGGGGTTTGGCACAGATACGCAGTATTTT | CASSVVPSGGFGTDTQYF | NA | TRBV9 | TRBD2 | TRBJ2-3
TGTGCCAGCTCACCAAAGGGGGCGGATGGCTACACCTTC | CASSPKGADGYTF | NA | TRBV18 | TRBD1 | TRBJ1-2
TGTGCAAGTCGCTTAGTGAGACTAGCGGGAGGGCCCGAATACTTC | CASRLVRLAGGPEYF | NA | TRBV12-2 | NA | TRBJ2-4
TGTGCCAGCAGTTTATCTCTACAGGGCTCCACTAACTATGGCTACACCTTC | CASSLSLQGSTNYGYTF | NA | TRBV27 | NA | TRBJ1-2
TGTGCCAGCAGTTACTCGGGATTAGTAGGGGGTGGTGCTTTCTTT | CASSYSGLVGGGAFF | NA | TRBV6-2/TRBV6-3 | NA | TRBJ1-1
TGTGCCAGCAGCCGAATGAATGGCGGAAGTAGCACAGATACGCAGTATTTT | CASSRMNGGSSTDTQYF | NA | TRBV3-1/TRBV3-2 | NA | TRBJ2-3
TGTGCCAGCAGATGGGACTCTAATCAGCCCCAGCATTTT | CASRWDSNQPQHF | NA | TRBV28 | NA | TRBJ1-5
TGTGCCAGCAGTTCGCAGGGAAGAATTAGTGACAATGAGCAGTTCTTC | CASSSQGRISDNEQFF | NA | TRBV28 | NA | TRBJ2-1
TGTGCCAGCAGCGAGCAGGCAACTAATGAAAAACTGTTTTTT | CASSEQATNEKLFF | few | TRBV3-1/TRBV3-2 | NA | TRBJ1-4
TGTGCCAGTAGTATGAGACTAGCCCTCCTCGAGCAGTACTTC | CASSMRLALLEQYF | NA | TRBV19 | TRBD2 | TRBJ2-7
TGTGCCAGCAGTGAACTCGGACTAGCGGGAGGTGGGTACAATGAGCAGTTCTTC | CASSELGLAGGGYNEQFF | NA | TRBV6-1 | TRBD2 | TRBJ2-1
TGTGCCAGCAGCGGACGGGCGGGGACCCAGTACTTC | CASSGRAGTQYF | few | TRBV7-9 | NA | TRBJ2-5
TGTGCCAGCGCACTTACAGGGTATCACGAGCAGTACTTC | CASALTGYHEQYF | NA | TRBV6-5 | NA | TRBJ2-7
TGTGCCAGCAGCCCGACTAGCGGGCTTATCACCTACAATGAGCAGTTCTTC | CASSPTSGLITYNEQFF | NA | TRBV11-2 | TRBD2 | TRBJ2-1
TGTGCCAGTGAGGACAGACCAAGCAATCAGCCCCAGCATTTT | CASEDRPSNQPQHF | NA | TRBV19 | NA | TRBJ1-5
TGTGCCAGCAGGCCAACAGGGTATGGCAATCAGCCCCAGCATTTT | CASRPTGYGNQPQHF | NA | TRBV28 | NA | TRBJ1-5
TGTGCCAGCAGTTTATCCCGGACAGGGGGTGACGGCTACACCTTC | CASSLSRTGGDGYTF | NA | TRBV28 | TRBD1 | TRBJ1-2
TGTGCCTGGAGTGTACGAGACAGGGTGTTTTTACAAGTTTCACCCCTCCACTTT | CAWSVRDRVFLQVSPLHF | once | TRBV30 | TRBD1 | TRBJ1-6
TGTGCCAGCAGCTCCACAGCGGGGGCCACCTACGAGCAGTACTTC | CASSSTAGATYEQYF | NA | TRBV7-2 | TRBD2 | TRBJ2-7
TGTGCCAGCAGCCGGGGGACTAGCGGATCCTACAATGAGCAGTTCTTC | CASSRGTSGSYNEQFF | NA | TRBV4-2 | TRBD2 | TRBJ2-1
TGCGCCAGCAGCCAGCCATTCAGGGGTCCGAACACCGGGGAGCTGTTTTTT | CASSQPFRGPNTGELFF | NA | TRBV4-1 | NA | TRBJ2-2
TGTGCCACAAGGACAGATAATTCACCCCTCCACTTT | CATRTDNSPLHF | few | TRBV2 | NA | TRBJ1-6
TGTGCCAGCAGGAGGGGAGGACTGCGCTCCTACGAGCAGTACTTC | CASRRGGLRSYEQYF | NA | TRBV6-5 | NA | TRBJ2-7
TGTGCCACCATGGAGTCAGGGTTTGTTGATGAGCAGTTCTTC | CATMESGFVDEQFF | NA | TRBV24-1 | NA | TRBJ2-1
TGTGCCAGTAGTATAGGCGACAGGAGTGCTCAGCCCCAGCATTTT | CASSIGDRSAQPQHF | NA | TRBV19 | NA | TRBJ1-5
TGTGCCAGCAGGGGGACAGGATATTCACCCCTCCACTTT | CASRGTGYSPLHF | NA | TRBV27 | TRBD1 | TRBJ1-6
TGTGCCAGCAGCTTACTAGCGGGAGGGCAAGATACGCAGTATTTT | CASSLLAGGQDTQYF | NA | TRBV5-6 | TRBD2 | TRBJ2-3
TGCGCCAGCAGCCGGTCCGGGACACCTGATAACTATGGCTACACCTTC | CASSRSGTPDNYGYTF | once | TRBV4-1 | NA | TRBJ1-2
TGTGCCAGCAGCTTAGAGCTAGCGGGCAACGAGCAGTACTTC | CASSLELAGNEQYF | NA | TRBV11-2 | TRBD2 | TRBJ2-7
TGTGCCAGCAGCCGGGCCCAACAGGCCCAGTACTTC | CASSRAQQAQYF | NA | TRBV5-4 | NA | TRBJ2-5
TGTGCCAGCAGCCAGACTAGCGGGAGTCTATACGAGCAGTACTTC | CASSQTSGSLYEQYF | NA | TRBV7-9 | TRBD2 | TRBJ2-7